One and the same sample provided the 27 T cell receptor beta chains below, sequenced in a study of blood T cell repertoires in COVID-19. The table came from immunoSEQ multiplex PCR; TCRdb's copy has only in-frame clones and leaves some out. Here the sample spans under 140,000 clones, under 75% being singletons. Sequencing used peripheral blood. These receptors all stem from a woman in her fifties or sixties with acute or convalescent COVID-19.

This chain connects TRBV5-6 to TRBJ1-5, with TRBD1 as a possible D gene (6 bases). This CDR3 spans 15 amino acids. Trimming stripped 1 base from V and 7 bases from J, with 15 bases between. Germline-derived CDR1 and CDR2 are SGHDT and YYEEEE. The CDR3 reads CASSLMAGDLQPQHF. Here the CDR3 DNA reads TGTGCCAGCAGCTTGATGGCAGGGGATCTCCAGCCCCAGCATTTT.

V gene TRBV18 combines with J gene TRBJ2-7, with TRBD1 identical over 7 bases. The junction had 9 bases not matched to a gene; V was cut back by 6 bases and J by 7 bases. CDR1 and CDR2 (germline): KGHSH, LQKENI. The CDR3 spans 13 residues. The CDR3 DNA sequence: TGTGCCAGCTCGCCGGGACAGTCCTTAGAGCAGTACTTC. Its protein product is CASSPGQSLEQYF.

The chain has TRBV4-2 and TRBJ1-1; tentative D call: TRBD1 (6 bases). This CDR3 region has 16 residues. The V gene's germline CDR1 is LGHNA and CDR2 YNFKEQ. The V end was cut by 3 bases, the J end by 1 base, with 15 bases between. As DNA, the CDR3 is TGTGCCAGCAGCCAGGGGGCGGCCAGGGGGAACACTGAAGCTTTCTTT. This sequence encodes CASSQGAARGNTEAFF.

This clone was counted between two and nine times. CDR3 sequence: CASSAGRSPNTIYF. CDR3 DNA sequence: TGTGCCAGCAGCGCGGGACGAAGTCCGAACACCATATATTTT. The chain combines TRBV7-2 with TRBJ1-3; D perhaps matches TRBD1 (5 bases). CDR3 length equals 14 residues. Trimming took 5 bases from V and 7 from J, leaving 15 bases between them. Germline assignment: CDR1 SGHTA and CDR2 FQGNSA.

This clone was observed a single time. The rearrangement links TRBV4-1 to TRBJ1-2; the D is unclear. The CDR3 is 16 amino acids. Looked up from germline, CDR1 is MGHRA and CDR2 is YSYEKL. Between the trimmed V and J ends, which lost 2 bases and 5 bases, there was a span of 18 bases. The CDR3: CASSQSEYLGRYGYTF. The CDR3 bases are TGCGCCAGCAGCCAATCTGAGTATCTCGGTCGTTATGGCTACACCTTC.

Written as DNA, the CDR3 is TGTGCCAGCAGTGATGGCAGGGTCTACGAGCAGTACTTC. It translates to CASSDGRVYEQYF. The chain links TRBV2 to TRBJ2-7; D might be TRBD1 (5 bases). The V gene's germline CDR1 is SNHLY and CDR2 FYNNEI. Trimming cost V 3 bases and J 3 bases, with 9 bases left between them. The length of the CDR3 is 13 residues.

This clone has just one count. V gene TRBV10-3 combines with J gene TRBJ2-7; weak D call: TRBD1 (5 bases). CDR3 length: 13 amino acids. Germline lookup yields CDR1 ENHRY and CDR2 SYGVKD. V lost 5 bases and J lost 0, with 8 bases in between. The CDR3 region is CAISPDSSYEQYF. The CDR3 DNA reads TGTGCCATCAGTCCCGACAGCTCCTACGAGCAGTACTTC.

The rearrangement links TRBV28 to TRBJ2-5, with TRBD2 identical over 7 bases. CDR1 and CDR2 (germline): MDHEN, SYDVKM. Germline trimming cut 6 bases from V and 2 bases from J; bases unmatched to any gene: 6. The CDR3 sequence is 14 residues long. The CDR3 DNA reads TGTGCCAGCAGCTTTACTAGCGATCAAGAGACCCAGTACTTC. It codes for CASSFTSDQETQYF.

For the CDR3, the DNA is TGTGCCAGCAGCTTGGGAGCCCAGGGTGCTGGAAACACCATATATTTT. Translating it yields CASSLGAQGAGNTIYF. The V gene is TRBV5-5, the J gene TRBJ1-3, with D maybe TRBD1 (5 bases). The ends were cut back, 0 bases at V and 2 bases at J, with 12 bases in the middle. CDR1 is SGHKS and CDR2 is YYEKEE in the germline V gene (reference sequence). This CDR3 spans 16 amino acids.

The gene calls are TRBV6-5 and TRBJ1-1; D gene uncertain. There are 12 residues in the CDR3. Per the germline V gene, CDR1 is MNHEY and CDR2 is SVGAGI. V dropped 5 bases and J dropped 4 bases, with 8 bases sitting between them. CDR3 DNA sequence: TGTGCCAGCAGTCGTACAGCCACTGAAGCTTTCTTT. Residues: CASSRTATEAFF.

V is TRBV11-1 and J is TRBJ1-4; unclear D gene. Trimming took off 0 bases at V and 0 bases at J, with 5 bases between the two ends. This CDR3 is built from 15 residues. Germline values: CDR1 SGHAT, CDR2 FQDESV (reference sequence). For the CDR3, the DNA is TGTGCCAGCAGCTTAGCCGGGACAACTAATGAAAAACTGTTTTTT. It translates to CASSLAGTTNEKLFF.

This rearrangement joins TRBV23-1 to TRBJ1-4; D call uncertain. TRBV23-1 is given ORF status, its function remaining uncertain. V was shortened by 4 bases and J by 0 bases, with 9 bases between the two germline ends. The CDR3 sequence is 15 residues long. CDR3: CASSPEVATNEKLFF. As DNA, the CDR3 is TGCGCCAGCAGTCCAGAGGTAGCAACTAATGAAAAACTGTTTTTT.

This chain joins TRBV18 and TRBJ1-1, with D perhaps matching TRBD1 (6 bases). V was trimmed by 5 bases and J by 11 bases, leaving 15 bases between them. The length of the CDR3 is 12 residues. Germline V gives CDR1 KGHSH, CDR2 LQKENI. The CDR3 DNA reads as TGTGCCAGCTCAGAGAACAGGGATTCGGCTTTCTTT. Amino acids: CASSENRDSAFF.

The V gene is TRBV6-2 or TRBV6-3, the J gene TRBJ1-1, with 7 bases that match TRBD1. The CDR3 spans 14 residues. Losses at the gene ends were 6 bases for V and 4 bases for J; bases not matched to a gene: 8. Per the germline V gene, CDR1 is MNHEY and CDR2 is SVGEGT. The CDR3 bases are TGTGCCAGCAGCTCGAAGGGGGCGATCACTGAAGCTTTCTTT. It codes for CASSSKGAITEAFF.

This clone has only a few counts. This sequence joins TRBV4-1 and TRBJ1-4; D is possibly TRBD1 (6 bases). Germline assignment: CDR1 MGHRA and CDR2 YSYEKL. This CDR3 contains 14 residues. V gave up 8 bases and J gave up 0 bases, with 10 bases separating them. The chain's CDR3 is CASRNRATNEKLFF. The CDR3 DNA reads as TGCGCCAGCCGAAACAGGGCAACTAATGAAAAACTGTTTTTT.

This sequence joins TRBV5-6 and TRBJ1-2, with 8 bases that match TRBD1. This CDR3 region has 14 residues. The junction had 8 bases not matched to a gene; V was cut back by 3 bases and J by 7 bases. Germline CDR1 SGHDT, CDR2 YYEEEE. DNA for the CDR3: TGTGCCAGCAGCTCAGTACGACAGGGGAGTGGCTACACCTTC. It yields the protein CASSSVRQGSGYTF.

The chain recombines TRBV10-3 with TRBJ1-2; 10 bases fit TRBD1. Unmatched junction bases numbered 5, after V lost 4 bases and J lost 3 bases. The germline CDR1 and CDR2 sequences are ENHRY and SYGVKD. The CDR3 totals 15 residues. CDR3 sequence: CAISGQGQGDYGYTF. CDR3 in DNA: TGTGCCATCAGTGGTCAAGGACAGGGGGACTATGGCTACACCTTC.

The chain employs TRBV19 and TRBJ1-1; TRBD1 aligns across 8 bases. The CDR3 is 14 amino acids. The ends lost 5 bases at V and 6 bases at J; junction bases unmatched: 8. Germline loops: CDR1 LNHDA, CDR2 SQIVND (reference sequence). For the CDR3, the DNA is TGTGCCAGTAGTGTTTATAACAGGGGGGCTGAAGCTTTCTTT. It yields the protein CASSVYNRGAEAFF.

The rearrangement joins TRBV9 to TRBJ2-3; TRBD2 might be the D (6 bases). V was shortened by 0 bases and J by 8 bases, with 10 bases between the two germline ends. Germline V gives CDR1 SGDLS, CDR2 YYNGEE. This CDR3 has 13 amino acids. The CDR3 region has the DNA TGTGCCAGCAGCGTAGTGACGGAGGGTACGCAGTATTTT. Translating gives CASSVVTEGTQYF.

The CDR3 region is CASREFSTLNTEAFF. In DNA, the CDR3 is TGTGCCAGCAGGGAGTTCAGTACTTTGAACACTGAAGCTTTCTTT. The chain employs TRBV2 and TRBJ1-1; D uncertain. Per the germline V gene, CDR1 is SNHLY and CDR2 is FYNNEI. The V gene lost 6 bases and the J gene lost 0 bases, with 14 bases spanning the gap. The CDR3 is made up of 15 amino acids.

This clone was counted between two and nine times. The CDR3 bases are TGTGCCAGCAGTGAAACAGGAACCTACGAGCAGTACTTC. Its protein is CASSETGTYEQYF. The chain employs TRBV2 and TRBJ2-7; D is possibly TRBD1 (5 bases). CDR1 SNHLY and CDR2 FYNNEI come from the germline V gene. CDR3 size: 13 residues. V was cut by 2 bases and J by 2 bases, with 7 bases left in between.

The chain recombines TRBV6-2 or TRBV6-3 with TRBJ2-5, with D tentatively TRBD2 (6 bases). Trimming shortened V by 2 bases and J by 3 bases, and 22 bases separated the two germline ends. The V gene's germline CDR1 is MNHEY and CDR2 SVGEGT. The CDR3 runs to 18 residues. In DNA, the CDR3 is TGTGCCAGCAGTTACCCCAAGCCACGGACCGGGGGTAAAGAGACCCAGTACTTC. Residues: CASSYPKPRTGGKETQYF.

This rearrangement joins TRBV6-6 to TRBJ2-2; TRBD2 aligns across 12 bases. After removal of 5 bases from V and 6 bases from J, the junction contained 4 bases not matched to a gene. CDR1 is MNHNY, CDR2 SVGAGI, per germline (reference sequence). The CDR3 is 15 residues long. The chain's CDR3 is CASSPSGGAAGELFF. The CDR3 nucleotides are TGTGCCAGCAGTCCTAGCGGGGGGGCCGCCGGGGAGCTGTTTTTT.

This clone has just one count. The gene calls are TRBV30 and TRBJ1-5; D is possibly TRBD1 (6 bases). The germline V gene has CDR1 GTSNPN and CDR2 SVGIG (reference sequence). With 2 bases removed from V and 4 bases from J, the gap between germline ends came to 15 bases. The CDR3 has 15 residues. CDR3 sequence reads: CAWSRAGAFNQPQHF. CDR3 in DNA: TGTGCCTGGAGTAGGGCAGGGGCATTTAATCAGCCCCAGCATTTT.

This chain connects TRBV9 to TRBJ1-1; D is perhaps TRBD1 (6 bases). Trimming pared 2 bases from V and 2 bases from J, leaving 10 bases between. The CDR3 covers 14 residues. Germline CDR1 SGDLS, CDR2 YYNGEE. The CDR3: CASSVGTKNTEAFF. Here the CDR3 DNA reads TGTGCCAGCAGCGTGGGGACAAAAAACACTGAAGCTTTCTTT.

This clone was seen once. V usage is TRBV6-5 and J usage is TRBJ1-1; 9 bases map to TRBD1. Germline V gene data show CDR1 as MNHEY and CDR2 as SVGAGI. The V segment lost 8 bases and the J segment 6 bases; nucleotides outside the gene matches: 10. The CDR3 is 14 residues long. The DNA of the CDR3 is TGTGCCAGCGTGACCAACAGGGGGCTCGCTGAAGCTTTCTTT. It is translated as CASVTNRGLAEAFF.

The chain combines TRBV2 with TRBJ1-5, with 12 bases aligning to TRBD1. CDR1 and CDR2 (germline): SNHLY, FYNNEI. The CDR3 loop spans 15 amino acids. Unmatched junction bases numbered 4, after V lost 4 bases and J lost 6 bases. This CDR3 reads CASSGGTGGGQPQHF. In DNA, the CDR3 is TGTGCCAGCAGTGGCGGGACAGGGGGCGGTCAGCCCCAGCATTTT. Looking up the rest from reference TRBV2 and TRBJ1-5 gives the full variable domain: EPEVTQTPSHQVTQMGQEVILRCVPISNHLYFYWYRQILGQKVEFLVSFYNNEISEKSEIFDDQFSVERPDGSNFTLKIRSTKLEDSAMYFCASSGGTGGGQPQHFGDGTRLSIL.